This T cell receptor beta chain originates from a study of monozygotic twins with inflammatory bowel disease. Study results and limitations: Fewer clonotypes were shared with others by IBD patients than by healthy twins, especially with disease activity.

With regard to this clonotype: The antigen remains undetermined.

Germline loops: CDR1 LGHDT, CDR2 YNNKEL (reference sequence). This CDR3 is 13 amino acids long. Each sample's cDNA came from eight separate reactions. Two nested PCRs, approximately 16 and 10 cycles, amplified TCRalpha and TCRbeta cDNA. From the 5' RACE reads, TCRdb lists one entry per CDR3 protein and no DNA. The sample table includes 440,000 or so distinct CDR3 sequences. The clonotype originates from a human donor with ulcerative colitis or Crohn's disease, or a healthy co-twin of an affected twin (not recorded which). The chain joins TRBV3-1 to TRBJ1-2; no DNA is available, so the TRBD1 call from TCRdb remains unchecked. The sequencing input was blood. The chain's CDR3 is CASNPGQGYGYTF.